This TCR beta chain emerged from a study of blood T cell repertoires in COVID-19. Across the study: The origin of the acute and convalescent COVID-19 samples was the United States, Italy and Spain. Nucleic acid was either cDNA or gDNA, and it came from T cells, B-cell-depleted T cells, or PBMCs.

The germline gives CDR1 SEHNR, CDR2 FQNEAQ (reference sequence). The CDR3 contains 14 residues. Trimming removed 2 bases at V and 2 bases at J, with 6 bases between. Per the original data handling: The authors estimated nucleated cell counts from reference gene primer amplification. Profiling relied on immunoSEQ multiplex PCR, and the TCRdb table lists in-frame clones only, not all of them. V, J and clone size are taken as reported in that table, and D and trimming were inferred from the DNA itself. The sample lists under 75,000 clones, around 67% seen once, with roughly 23% in the top ten. This clonotype was obtained from a man aged 55 to 69 with acute or convalescent COVID-19. Sequencing was done on a sample of peripheral blood. The chain links TRBV7-9 to TRBJ1-4; D gene ambiguous. The chain's CDR3 is CASSLPATNEKLFF. In nucleotides, the CDR3 is TGTGCCAGCAGCTTACCTGCGACTAATGAAAAACTGTTTTTT.